One and the same sample provided the 10 T cell receptor beta chains below, sequenced in a study of T cell responses to AZD1222 COVID-19 vaccine. Produced via immunoSEQ multiplex PCR; TCRdb's table is partial and in-frame only. The table has 95,000 to 110,000 clones, 75% to 90% seen once. The sample consisted of peripheral blood, taken on day 0 of AZD1222 vaccination. These receptors were taken from an adult in good health.

The rearrangement joins TRBV7-8 to TRBJ2-6; D call uncertain. Trimming removed 5 bases at V and 2 bases at J, with 13 bases between. Germline CDR1 SGHVS, CDR2 FQNEAQ. The CDR3 has 16 amino acids. CDR3 sequence reads: CASSQSRVPGANVLTF. The CDR3 DNA reads TGTGCCAGCAGCCAAAGCCGGGTTCCTGGGGCCAACGTCCTGACTTTC.

This clone was counted ten times or more. The V call is TRBV4-2, the J call TRBJ1-3; 7 bases are shared with TRBD1. Germline V gene lookup returns CDR1 LGHNA and CDR2 YNFKEQ. The J segment lost 1 base and the V segment lost 3 bases, leaving 21 bases of the junction unmatched. The CDR3 has 21 amino acids. CDR3 DNA sequence: TGTGCCAGCAGCCAGGAATTCAAAGCTAAGGGACAGATCTCATCTGGAAACACCATATATTTT. Protein product: CASSQEFKAKGQISSGNTIYF.

This clone showed up just once. The chain carries TRBV20-1 and TRBJ1-1, with TRBD1 matching 8 bases. Germline CDR1 DFQATT, CDR2 SNEGSKA (reference sequence). The CDR3 contains 14 residues. Trimming cost V 3 bases and J 7 bases; bases outside gene matches: 10. CDR3 sequence (DNA): TGCAGTGCTAGTGTCCCAGGGGGCGCGAATGAAGCTTTCTTT. Protein product: CSASVPGGANEAFF.

The rearrangement joins TRBV6-5 to TRBJ1-4, with D unclear. From germline, CDR1 is MNHEY and CDR2 SVGAGI. Between the trimmed V and J ends, which lost 6 bases and 0 bases, there was a span of 8 bases. The CDR3 consists of 14 residues. Written as DNA, the CDR3 is TGTGCCAGCAGGACTGGGGCAACTAATGAAAAACTGTTTTTT. The encoded protein is CASRTGATNEKLFF.

V is TRBV19 and J is TRBJ1-1; D remains unclear. Germline CDR1 is LNHDA and CDR2 is SQIVND (reference sequence). The CDR3 length is 13 residues. V lost 5 bases and J 3 bases, leaving 10 bases between the germline ends. The chain's CDR3 is CASSQKRDTEAFF. The CDR3, as DNA: TGTGCCAGTAGTCAAAAAAGGGACACTGAAGCTTTCTTT.

This clone was seen only a few times. The V gene is TRBV2, the J gene TRBJ2-7; possibly TRBD1 or TRBD2 for D (6 bases each). Germline loops: CDR1 SNHLY, CDR2 FYNNEI. This CDR3 has 14 amino acids. Trimming took 8 bases from V and 4 from J, leaving 18 bases between them. The CDR3 DNA follows: TGTGCCAGCCGGTCAACAGGGACTGGGTACGAGCAGTACTTC. Its translation is CASRSTGTGYEQYF.

The chain has TRBV30 and TRBJ1-2; TRBD1 might be the D (5 bases). Germline V gene sequence: CDR1 GTSNPN, CDR2 SVGIG (reference sequence). The CDR3 is made up of 12 amino acids. The V and J ends lost 7 bases and 3 bases respectively, with 12 bases between them. The CDR3, as DNA: TGTGCCTTTGACCAGGGAGACTATGGCTACACCTTC. This translates into CAFDQGDYGYTF.

The chain links TRBV7-6 to TRBJ2-1; D possibly corresponds to TRBD2 (6 bases). The CDR3 spans 15 residues. The V gene lost 7 bases and the J gene lost 6 bases, with 19 bases spanning the gap. CDR1 SGHVS and CDR2 FNYEAQ come from the germline V gene. This chain's CDR3 is CASTTGAGSFNEQFF. CDR3 DNA: TGTGCCAGCACTACCGGGGCGGGGTCATTCAATGAGCAGTTCTTC.

This chain uses TRBV9 with TRBJ2-3, with TRBD2 matching over 14 bases. Trimming removed 4 bases from V and 2 bases from J; junction bases left unmatched: 6. Germline assignment: CDR1 SGDLS and CDR2 YYNGEE. This CDR3 spans 17 amino acids. CDR3 amino acids: CASSPGTSGGHTDTQYF. DNA for the CDR3: TGTGCCAGCAGCCCCGGGACTAGCGGGGGTCACACAGATACGCAGTATTTT.

The chain couples TRBV7-9 to TRBJ1-4; maybe TRBD1 (5 bases). CDR1 is SEHNR, CDR2 FQNEAQ, per germline (reference sequence). CDR3 length: 14 amino acids. Trimming cost V 5 bases and J 4 bases, with 11 bases left between them. In DNA, the CDR3 is TGTGCCAGCAGCAGAGGGGACCTTAATGAAAAACTGTTTTTT. Encoded protein: CASSRGDLNEKLFF.